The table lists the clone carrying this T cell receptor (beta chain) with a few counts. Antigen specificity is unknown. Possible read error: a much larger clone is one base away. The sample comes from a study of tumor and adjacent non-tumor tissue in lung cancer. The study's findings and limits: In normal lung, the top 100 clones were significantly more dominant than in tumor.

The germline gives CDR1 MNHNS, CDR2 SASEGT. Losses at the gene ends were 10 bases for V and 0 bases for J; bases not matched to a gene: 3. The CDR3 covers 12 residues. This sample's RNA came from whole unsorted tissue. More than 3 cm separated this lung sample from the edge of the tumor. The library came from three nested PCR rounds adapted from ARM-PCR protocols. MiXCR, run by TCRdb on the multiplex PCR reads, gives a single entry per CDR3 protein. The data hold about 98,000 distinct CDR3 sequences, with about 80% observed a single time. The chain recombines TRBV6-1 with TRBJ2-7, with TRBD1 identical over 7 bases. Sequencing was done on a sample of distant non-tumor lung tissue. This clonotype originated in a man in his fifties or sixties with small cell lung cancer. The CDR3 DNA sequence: TGTGCCAACCGGGACAGCTCCTACGAGCAGTACTTC. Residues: CANRDSSYEQYF.